This entry concerns a single T cell receptor beta chain. Assay: immunoSEQ multiplex PCR; the TCRdb copy retains only in-frame clones and omits some. Of tens of thousands of clones in the sample, around 80% were seen once. The V end lost 6 bases, the J end lost 4 bases, and 10 bases lay between the germline ends. CDR3 length: 12 residues. Germline values: CDR1 SGHTA, CDR2 FQGNSA. This sample is drawn from a study of blood T cell repertoires in COVID-19. Background on the study: Sites across the United States, Italy and Spain contributed samples from acute and convalescent COVID-19.

The origin of this receptor is a woman between 45 and 65 years old with acute or convalescent COVID-19. This sequence joins TRBV7-2 and TRBJ2-7, with D possibly matching TRBD1 (6 bases). The sample comprised peripheral blood. Here the CDR3 DNA reads TGTGCCAGCAGTCCAGGGGCATACGAGCAGTACTTC. This gives the protein CASSPGAYEQYF.